The rows below give T cell receptor beta chains drawn from one sample of a study of blood T cell repertoires in COVID-19. Clones were sequenced by immunoSEQ multiplex PCR, and TCRdb holds only the in-frame ones, with some missing. The sample shows 150,000 to 200,000 clones, around 72% of them seen only once. The specimen sequenced was peripheral blood. These receptors came from a woman of 80 years or more with acute or convalescent COVID-19. CDR3s include the opening cysteine and the closing phenylalanine or tryptophan. A D gene is named only where the DNA matches it firmly. Not every row has a clone size; where given, it reads once, few, many or a size class.

size,J,D,V,length,DNA,CDR3
-,TRBJ2-7,TRBD2,TRBV19,13,TGTGCCAGTAGAGACGCGGGAGGGCCGGGGCAGTACTTC,CASRDAGGPGQYF
-,TRBJ1-2,TRBD1,TRBV7-2,12,TGTGCCAGCAGCTTAGATGGGACAGCCGGAACCTTC,CASSLDGTAGTF
few,TRBJ1-1,-,TRBV7-9,12,TGTGCCAGCAGCCCCCCGGGGGGGCAGGCTTTCTTT,CASSPPGGQAFF
-,TRBJ2-3,TRBD2,TRBV7-9,14,TGTGCCAGCACCAAGCGGGAGGGCCTCGATACGCAGTATTTT,CASTKREGLDTQYF
few,TRBJ2-2,TRBD2,TRBV10-1,14,TGCGCCAGCAGTTACAGCGGGGACACCGGGGAGCTGTTTTTT,CASSYSGDTGELFF
-,TRBJ1-2,-,TRBV4-2,15,TGTGCCAGCAGCCAAGGGTCCGGGCCCCAGGGGGGCTACACCTTC,CASSQGSGPQGGYTF
-,TRBJ1-5,TRBD1,TRBV12-3/TRBV12-4,13,TGTGCCAGCAGTAAACAGGGGGACCAGCCCCAGCATTTT,CASSKQGDQPQHF
-,TRBJ2-2,TRBD1,TRBV28,16,TGTGCCAGCACCCATGGGGGACAGGGCATCACCGGGGAGCTGTTTTTT,CASTHGGQGITGELFF
-,TRBJ2-1,TRBD2,TRBV19,14,TGTGCCAGTAGTATCGTGGGAGGGCCCAATGAGCAGTTCTTC,CASSIVGGPNEQFF
few,TRBJ2-7,TRBD1,TRBV18,15,TGTGCCAGCTCACAAGTCGGGACAGGATCCTACGAGCAGTACTTC,CASSQVGTGSYEQYF
-,TRBJ2-1,-,TRBV5-1,12,TGCGCCAGCAGCTTGACAGGGCGGGAGCAGTTCTTC,CASSLTGREQFF
-,TRBJ2-7,TRBD1,TRBV19,14,TGTGCCAGTAGTTCACAGGGGCTAACCTACGAGCAGTACTTC,CASSSQGLTYEQYF
-,TRBJ2-1,TRBD2,TRBV3-1/TRBV3-2,17,TGTGCCAGCAGCCAGGGACTAGCGGGAGGGTTCTACAATGAGCAGTTCTTC,CASSQGLAGGFYNEQFF
once,TRBJ1-2,TRBD1,TRBV7-2,13,TGTGCCAGCAGCCCCCAGGGGGACTATGGCTACACCTTC,CASSPQGDYGYTF
-,TRBJ2-6,TRBD1,TRBV5-5,18,TGTGCCAGCAGCTTGGTGGCGGACAGGGAAGGTGGGGCCAACGTCCTGACTTTC,CASSLVADREGGANVLTF
-,TRBJ2-1,TRBD2,TRBV7-6,16,TGTGCCAGCAGCGTATCCACTAGCGGGGGTTACAATGAGCAGTTCTTC,CASSVSTSGGYNEQFF
-,TRBJ2-3,-,TRBV6-5,13,TGTGCCAGCAGTTACTCGAGACAAGATACGCAGTATTTT,CASSYSRQDTQYF
-,TRBJ2-3,TRBD2,TRBV18,17,TGTGCCAGCTCACCACTCCCCGCTAGCGGGAGGTCAGATACGCAGTATTTT,CASSPLPASGRSDTQYF
many,TRBJ1-2,-,TRBV6-2/TRBV6-3,14,TGTGCCAGCAGTAATGGCGGAACTAACTATGGCTACACCTTC,CASSNGGTNYGYTF
-,TRBJ1-1,TRBD1,TRBV28,15,TGTGCCAGCCTATCCGGGACAGGGGGCTTGACTGAAGCTTTCTTT,CASLSGTGGLTEAFF
-,TRBJ2-1,TRBD2,TRBV6-1,17,TGTGCCAGCAGTGACAAGGCTAGCGGAATCTTCGTCAATGAGCAGTTCTTC,CASSDKASGIFVNEQFF
once,TRBJ2-1,TRBD2,TRBV4-1,16,TGCGCCAGCAGCCACCTCGGACTAGCGGGAACTAATGAGCAGTTCTTC,CASSHLGLAGTNEQFF
once,TRBJ2-7,-,TRBV27,16,TGTGCCAGCAGTTTAGGGAGGGGGAGGGCCCCCTACGAGCAGTACTTC,CASSLGRGRAPYEQYF
-,TRBJ2-7,TRBD1,TRBV19,13,TGTGCCAGTAGCCGGACAGGGAGGACGGAGCAGTACTTC,CASSRTGRTEQYF
-,TRBJ2-2,TRBD1,TRBV7-8,17,TGTGCCAGCAGCTTAGGAGGACAGGGATTGAACACCGGGGAGCTGTTTTTT,CASSLGGQGLNTGELFF
-,TRBJ2-3,-,TRBV12-1,15,TGTGCCAGCAGCCCGAACCGGCGGATCACAGATACGCAGTATTTT,CASSPNRRITDTQYF
-,TRBJ1-4,TRBD1,TRBV5-5,15,TGTGCCAGCAGCTCACAGGGGGCTCGTAGTGAAAAACTGTTTTTT,CASSSQGARSEKLFF
-,TRBJ1-5,-,TRBV28,12,TGTGCCAGCAGGGTCACTAATCAGCCCCAGCATTTT,CASRVTNQPQHF
-,TRBJ2-7,TRBD1,TRBV27,15,TGTGCCAGCAGTCCCGGGACAGGTTACTCCTACGAGCAGTACTTC,CASSPGTGYSYEQYF
-,TRBJ2-1,TRBD2,TRBV18,16,TGTGCCAGCTCACCCGAGGGAGGGAGGACCTACAATGAGCAGTTCTTC,CASSPEGGRTYNEQFF
-,TRBJ2-1,TRBD1,TRBV10-3,14,TGTGCCACCTCACCCGGGACAGGGCCCAATGAGCAGTTCTTC,CATSPGTGPNEQFF
-,TRBJ1-1,TRBD1,TRBV6-5,16,TGTGCCAGCAGTTACGAAGCCGGGACAGTCAACACTGAAGCTTTCTTT,CASSYEAGTVNTEAFF